These 9 T cell receptor beta chains came from one sample sequenced in a study of CD8 T cells in ankylosing spondylitis. Via MiXCR, TCRdb re-called the 5' RACE reads, giving one row per CDR3 protein. The data show under 250,000 distinct CDR3 sequences, with roughly 32% seen just once and 3.5% to 4.5% held by the top ten. The sample was blood, either unsorted or a sorted T cell fraction (not recorded which). The receptors come from a male donor with ankylosing spondylitis or in good health (not recorded which).

This clonotype occurred once. The chain recombines TRBV2 with TRBJ2-1; D perhaps matches TRBD2 (6 bases). V lost 5 bases, J lost 10 bases, and 15 bases lay in between. The germline gives CDR1 SNHLY, CDR2 FYNNEI. This CDR3 has 13 amino acids. The CDR3 region is CASSPGLPLEQFF. CDR3 nucleotides: TGTGCCAGCAGTCCGGGACTCCCTTTAGAGCAGTTCTTC.

This chain links TRBV5-4 with TRBJ2-2; tentative D call: TRBD1 (7 bases). The CDR3 is made up of 16 amino acids. V was trimmed by 4 bases and J by 2 bases, leaving 15 bases between them. Germline V gene lookup returns CDR1 SGHNT and CDR2 YYREEE (reference sequence). The CDR3 reads CASSAQGGPNTGELFF. DNA of the CDR3: TGTGCCAGCAGCGCGCAGGGGGGCCCTAACACCGGGGAGCTGTTTTTT.

This sequence joins TRBV5-1 and TRBJ2-3; 9 nucleotides agree with TRBD1. The length of the CDR3 is 16 residues. The germline gives CDR1 SGHRS, CDR2 YFSETQ. With 1 base clipped from V and 3 bases from J, the junction kept 6 bases outside the gene matches. The CDR3 region has the DNA TGCGCCAGCAGCTTGTTTTCGGGACAGGGAACAGATACGCAGTATTTT. Amino acids: CASSLFSGQGTDTQYF.

The chain couples TRBV5-1 to TRBJ1-1, with TRBD1 as a possible D gene (5 bases). The CDR3 consists of 14 residues. Trimming cost V 2 bases and J 4 bases, with 12 bases left between them. Germline V gene sequence: CDR1 SGHRS, CDR2 YFSETQ. CDR3 sequence reads: CASSFQGERTEAFF. CDR3 sequence (DNA): TGCGCCAGCAGCTTCCAGGGAGAGCGCACTGAAGCTTTCTTT.

The chain links TRBV7-9 to TRBJ1-1; the D gene is possibly TRBD1 (5 bases). The germline V gene has CDR1 SEHNR and CDR2 FQNEAQ (reference sequence). The CDR3 has 15 amino acids. V lost 4 bases to trimming and J lost 1 base, with 13 bases between them. The CDR3 here is CASSSATAENTEAFF. The CDR3 bases are TGTGCCAGCAGCTCCGCGACAGCAGAGAACACTGAAGCTTTCTTT. Variable domain in full (rest from reference TRBV7-9 and TRBJ1-1): DTGVSQNPRHKITKRGQNVTFRCDPISEHNRLYWYRQTLGQGPEFLTYFQNEAQLEKSRLLSDRFSAERPKGSFSTLEIQRTEQGDSAMYLCASSSATAENTEAFFGQGTRLTVV.

The chain joins TRBV5-1 to TRBJ1-1; the match to TRBD1 covers 7 bases. The CDR3 loop spans 15 amino acids. CDR1 is SGHRS, CDR2 YFSETQ, per germline. The V segment lost 0 bases and the J segment 6 bases; nucleotides outside the gene matches: 8. The CDR3, as DNA: TGCGCCAGCAGCTTGGGAGGAGGGGGCGCGTCTGAAGCTTTCTTT. Translated: CASSLGGGGASEAFF.

The chain is built from TRBV28 and TRBJ2-7; a weak D match, TRBD1 (6 bases). The CDR3 consists of 14 residues. With 5 bases removed from V and 1 base from J, the gap between germline ends came to 12 bases. The V gene's germline CDR1 is MDHEN and CDR2 SYDVKM. The CDR3 sequence is CASSHFRGSYEQYF. The CDR3 bases are TGTGCCAGCAGTCACTTCAGGGGTTCCTACGAGCAGTACTTC.

This clonotype was recorded at least ten times. The CDR3, as DNA: TGCAGTGCTATTTTGGCTAGCGGCGAAGCCCAGTACTTC. Protein sequence: CSAILASGEAQYF. The chain links TRBV20-1 to TRBJ2-5; TRBD2 matches 7 bases. Germline CDR1 and CDR2: DFQATT and SNEGSKA (reference sequence). This CDR3 spans 13 amino acids. J gave up 9 bases and V 4 bases, and 11 bases lay outside the gene matches.

V and J are TRBV27 and TRBJ2-7; 12 bases match TRBD1. The CDR3 runs 19 residues. Looked up from germline, CDR1 is MNHEY and CDR2 is SMNVEV (reference sequence). Trimming at V came to 6 bases and at J to 6 bases, leaving 21 bases not matched to a gene. This CDR3 reads CASSSPGQGARGLLGEQYF. Written as DNA, the CDR3 is TGTGCCAGCAGCTCCCCGGGACAGGGGGCAAGGGGGCTCTTGGGCGAGCAGTACTTC.